This T cell receptor (beta chain) was sequenced for a study of T cell responses to AZD1222 COVID-19 vaccine (dated by TCRdb to the early 2020s). Study-level background: A total of 233 trial participants underwent TCR sequencing, of whom 207 had received two doses of AZD1222 and 26 had received two doses of the MenACWY control vaccine. Trial participants were enrolled by age into 18-55, 56-69 and 70-plus year subgroups, with approximately 160, 26 and 62 TCR-sequenced participants respectively. General study outcomes and caveats: Epitopes outside the regions mutated in the B.1.351 and B.1.1.7 variants were reportedly recognized by nearly half of the unique spike-specific TCRs. Most participants were white British and females outnumbered males, and the authors suggested that clonal diversity may have been underestimated. The whole spike protein was spanned by vaccine-associated CD4 TCRs, and dominant responses were seen in regions 160-218 and 743-854. A significant rise in spike-specific TCR breadth and depth was observed after two AZD1222 doses relative to day 0 and relative to MenACWY recipients. In the small 56-69-year group, the increase in depth fell short of significance, most likely because of low power. Because no day 14 peak-response samples were available, the repertoires could be characterized only after the peak T cell response. Conclusions about previously exposed vaccinees are limited because only five to seven AZD1222 recipients were SARS-CoV-2 seropositive at baseline.

This clone occurred a few times. The antigen it recognizes is unknown. Nothing much larger sits one base from this clone, and base qualities are not available. V loses 3 bases of germline sequence and J loses 0 bases, and the interval between the two ends is 14 bases. The CDR3 runs 17 residues from the cysteine to the phenylalanine. CDR3 DNA only is kept here, 51 bases in frame from base 1. CDR1 and CDR2 (LNHNV, YYDKDF) derive from the germline V gene (reference sequence). The CDR3 regions of human TCRbeta chains were analyzed by immunosequencing. On the study's bioinformatics: Repertoire TCRs were checked for matches against a reference library of SARS-CoV-2-specific TCRs that had been generated using the MIRA antigen-specificity platform. Breadth was defined as the fraction of unique TCRs that were SARS-CoV-2-associated, and depth was defined as the fraction of total T cells that were SARS-CoV-2-associated. Each spike-specific TCR was assigned to its reactive spike region and to a CD4 or CD8 class using the MIRA data. Log10-transformed breadth and depth values were compared by one-way ANOVA with Sidak's multiple comparisons tests. TCRdb provides this immuneACCESS table in a form limited to in-frame rearrangements. Some clones are lacking; in checked studies, under half of them reflect an unresolved V gene, and why the rest are absent is not known. The V and J calls and clone size were taken over from that table, and D and trimming were inferred from the DNA. Here the sample has around 78,000 clones; roughly 90% occur a single time. The ten largest clones represent over 1.1% of the sample.

The time point label corresponds to: about 28 days (+/-7) after the second vaccine dose. Because spike-specific TCR depth and breadth did not differ between the two schedules, AZD1222 recipients who got a second dose at roughly 4 weeks were pooled with those who got a second dose at roughly 12 weeks. The vaccinee samples were drawn from two UK trials, COV001 and COV002, one of which was a single-blind randomized controlled phase 2/3 trial testing AZD1222 (ChAdOx1 nCoV-19) in healthy adults. Trial participant PBMC samples were collected at day 0 and day 28 after the second dose for TCRbeta chain sequencing.

The chain was built from TRBV15 and TRBJ1-4; no D segment can be confidently identified. This receptor was obtained from an adult who received the AZD1222 COVID-19 vaccine. The source was peripheral blood, collected 28 days after the second AZD1222 dose. The DNA sequence is given as TGTGCCACCAGCAGTTTTTATATAGCGTCAACTAATGAAAAACTGTTTTTT. It encodes CATSSFYIASTNEKLFF.